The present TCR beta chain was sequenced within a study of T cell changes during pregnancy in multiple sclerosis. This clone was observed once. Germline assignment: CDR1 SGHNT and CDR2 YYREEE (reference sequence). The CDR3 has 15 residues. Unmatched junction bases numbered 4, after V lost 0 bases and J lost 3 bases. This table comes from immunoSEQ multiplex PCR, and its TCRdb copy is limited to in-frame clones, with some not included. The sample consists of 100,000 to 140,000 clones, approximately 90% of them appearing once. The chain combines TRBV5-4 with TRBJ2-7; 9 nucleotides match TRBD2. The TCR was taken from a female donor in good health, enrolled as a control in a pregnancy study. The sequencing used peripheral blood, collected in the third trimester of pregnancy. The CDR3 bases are TGTGCCAGCAGCTTGGGGCGGGGGGGGAACTACGAGCAGTACTTC. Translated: CASSLGRGGNYEQYF.